The 14 T cell receptor beta chains reported below all come from one sample, sequenced in a study of T cells in Graves' hyperthyroidism and ophthalmopathy. Amplified TCR beta CDR3 regions derived from RNA transcripts. Primed by the HTBI set, a first-round RT-PCR was run on the TCR CDR3. TCRdb re-derived calls from the multiplex PCR reads in MiXCR, one entry per CDR3 protein. The sample comprises about 400,000 distinct CDR3 sequences, about 14% of which are singletons, and roughly 13% rests with the top ten. The sample comprised blood. The receptors derive from a man between 18 and 35 years old with Graves' ophthalmopathy.

This clonotype was recorded many times. The rearrangement joins TRBV7-3 to TRBJ2-1, with a possible D match to TRBD1 (6 bases). The CDR3 is 16 residues long. The germline gives CDR1 SGHTA, CDR2 FQGTGA. Between the trimmed V and J ends, which lost 4 bases and 1 base, there was a span of 14 bases. The CDR3 spells CASSSLGASSYNEQFF. The DNA for the CDR3 is TGTGCCAGCAGCTCTCTGGGGGCTAGTTCCTACAATGAGCAGTTCTTC.

This clonotype was seen repeatedly, ten times or more. This chain joins TRBV27 and TRBJ2-2, with 9 positions matching TRBD1. The trim removed 5 bases at V and 4 bases at J, leaving 5 bases unmatched. There are 15 residues in the CDR3. Per the germline V gene, CDR1 is MNHEY and CDR2 is SMNVEV (reference sequence). The CDR3 here is CASSHGTGSTGELFF. CDR3 coding DNA: TGTGCCAGCAGTCACGGGACAGGGAGCACCGGGGAGCTGTTTTTT.

This clonotype occurred many times. The junction differs from germline at one of its ends, possibly a read error. The chain joins TRBV6-1 to TRBJ1-2, with D uncertain. The CDR3 is 12 residues long. CDR1 MNHNS and CDR2 SASEGT come from the germline V gene. The CDR3 protein is CDCPADNYGYTF. The DNA for the CDR3 is TGCGACTGCCCGGCGGATAACTATGGCTACACCTTC.

This clonotype was counted ten times or more. The genes are TRBV2 and TRBJ1-1, with D unresolved. The germline V gene encodes CDR1 SNHLY and CDR2 FYNNEI. The CDR3 has 13 amino acids. V lost 3 bases, J lost 2 bases, and 7 bases lay in between. The CDR3, as DNA: TGTGCCAGCAGTGACACAGCCAACACTGAAGCTTTCTTT. This codes for CASSDTANTEAFF.

V is TRBV5-4 and J is TRBJ1-2; D may be TRBD1 (6 bases). The CDR3 is 16 residues long. CDR1 SGHNT and CDR2 YYREEE come from the germline V gene (reference sequence). V was clipped by 0 bases and J by 0 bases, with 12 bases between them. CDR3 sequence: CASSLDVGHTNYGYTF. CDR3 nucleotides: TGTGCCAGCAGCTTGGATGTGGGACACACTAACTATGGCTACACCTTC. The whole variable domain, filled in from reference TRBV5-4 and TRBJ1-2, reads ETGVTQSPTHLIKTRGQQVTLRCSSQSGHNTVSWYQQALGQGPQFIFQYYREEENGRGNFPPRFSGLQFPNYSSELNVNALELDDSALYLCASSLDVGHTNYGYTFGSGTRLTVV.

This clonotype was detected ten times or more. The chain recombines TRBV27 with TRBJ2-1; tentative D call: TRBD2 (5 bases). Trimming removed 8 bases at V and 0 bases at J, with 20 bases between. The CDR3 is 17 residues long. Germline CDR1 MNHEY, CDR2 SMNVEV (reference sequence). The CDR3 sequence: CASAEAGIATSYNEQFF. The CDR3 nucleotides read TGTGCCAGCGCCGAGGCCGGTATAGCGACCTCCTACAATGAGCAGTTCTTC.

This clonotype was seen more than once but under ten times. The chain employs TRBV5-1 and TRBJ2-1; the match to TRBD2 covers 14 bases. Germline V gene sequence: CDR1 SGHRS, CDR2 YFSETQ. The CDR3 runs to 19 residues. V was pared by 0 bases and J by 5 bases, with 10 bases of the junction left unmatched. Written as DNA, the CDR3 is TGCGCCAGCAGCTTGGGGGGACTAGCGGGGGCCGCCCGGAACAATGAGCAGTTCTTC. It yields the protein CASSLGGLAGAARNNEQFF.

This clonotype was seen at least ten times. The V call is TRBV6-5, the J call TRBJ2-7, with a weak D call TRBD1 (5 bases). Trimming took off 0 bases at V and 3 bases at J, with 12 bases between the two ends. The CDR3 has 15 amino acids. The germline CDR1 and CDR2 sequences are MNHEY and SVGAGI. The CDR3 sequence: CASSYSIGVSYEQYF. The CDR3 nucleotides are TGTGCCAGCAGTTACTCGATAGGGGTGAGCTACGAGCAGTACTTC.

The chain's CDR3 is CASSKDRADYNEQFF. CDR3 bases: TGTGCCAGCAGCAAGGACAGAGCCGACTACAATGAGCAGTTCTTC. The chain is built from TRBV11-3 and TRBJ2-1, with D perhaps matching TRBD1 (6 bases). From germline, CDR1 is SGHNT and CDR2 YENEEA. V was cut by 5 bases and J by 3 bases, with 14 bases left in between. The length of the CDR3 is 15 residues.

The genes are TRBV12-3 or TRBV12-4 and TRBJ2-7; D remains ambiguous. The CDR3 is made up of 14 amino acids. The V and J ends lost 4 bases and 2 bases respectively, with 12 bases between them. CDR3 region: CASSSGSLPYEQYF. CDR3 in DNA: TGTGCCAGCAGTTCCGGATCCCTCCCCTACGAGCAGTACTTC.

Ten or more counts support this clonotype. The chain employs TRBV7-3 and TRBJ2-5; 11 bases are shared with TRBD2. In germline, CDR1 is SGHTA, CDR2 FQGTGA. The CDR3 covers 16 residues. V was pared by 2 bases and J by 4 bases, with 6 bases of the junction left unmatched. The chain's CDR3 is CASSLQVAGGPETQYF. The DNA of the CDR3 is TGTGCCAGCAGCTTACAAGTAGCGGGAGGGCCAGAGACCCAGTACTTC.

Ten or more counts support this clonotype. V gene TRBV11-3 combines with J gene TRBJ1-1; maybe TRBD1 (5 bases). Trimming cost V 4 bases and J 8 bases, with 17 bases left between them. Looked up from germline, CDR1 is SGHNT and CDR2 is YENEEA. The CDR3 sequence is 14 residues long. CDR3 loop: CASSSEARGPEAFF. CDR3 nucleotides: TGTGCCAGCAGCTCAGAAGCTAGGGGACCCGAAGCTTTCTTT.

This clonotype came up a few times. The rearrangement links TRBV4-1 to TRBJ1-5; no clear D. V lost 3 bases and J lost 2, with 8 bases in between. CDR1 MGHRA and CDR2 YSYEKL come from the germline V gene. The CDR3 is 14 amino acids. The CDR3 DNA follows: TGCGCCAGCAGCCAGATGGGCGGCAATCAGCCCCAGCATTTT. Translation: CASSQMGGNQPQHF.

This clonotype was detected only a few times. The chain combines TRBV12-3 or TRBV12-4 with TRBJ1-2; D unclear. The CDR3 is 12 amino acids. Trimming stripped 7 bases from V and 6 bases from J, with 12 bases between. CDR3 region: CASTQWEDGYTF. CDR3 sequence (DNA): TGTGCCAGCACCCAGTGGGAGGATGGCTACACCTTC.